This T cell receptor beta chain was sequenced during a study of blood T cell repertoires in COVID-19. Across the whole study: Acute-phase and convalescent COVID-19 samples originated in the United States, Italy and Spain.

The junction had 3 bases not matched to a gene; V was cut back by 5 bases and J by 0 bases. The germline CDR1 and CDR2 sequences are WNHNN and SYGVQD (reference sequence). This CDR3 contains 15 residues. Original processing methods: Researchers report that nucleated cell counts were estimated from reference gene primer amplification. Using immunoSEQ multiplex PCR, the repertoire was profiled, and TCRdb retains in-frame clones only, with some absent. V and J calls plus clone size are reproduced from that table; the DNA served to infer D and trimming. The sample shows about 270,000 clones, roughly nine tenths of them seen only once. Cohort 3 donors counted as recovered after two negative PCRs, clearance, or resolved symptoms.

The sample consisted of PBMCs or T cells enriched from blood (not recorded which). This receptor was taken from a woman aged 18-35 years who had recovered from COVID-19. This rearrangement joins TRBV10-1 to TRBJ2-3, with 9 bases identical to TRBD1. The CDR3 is CASSSTGGSTDTQYF. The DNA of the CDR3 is TGCGCCAGCAGTTCGACAGGGGGGAGCACAGATACGCAGTATTTT.